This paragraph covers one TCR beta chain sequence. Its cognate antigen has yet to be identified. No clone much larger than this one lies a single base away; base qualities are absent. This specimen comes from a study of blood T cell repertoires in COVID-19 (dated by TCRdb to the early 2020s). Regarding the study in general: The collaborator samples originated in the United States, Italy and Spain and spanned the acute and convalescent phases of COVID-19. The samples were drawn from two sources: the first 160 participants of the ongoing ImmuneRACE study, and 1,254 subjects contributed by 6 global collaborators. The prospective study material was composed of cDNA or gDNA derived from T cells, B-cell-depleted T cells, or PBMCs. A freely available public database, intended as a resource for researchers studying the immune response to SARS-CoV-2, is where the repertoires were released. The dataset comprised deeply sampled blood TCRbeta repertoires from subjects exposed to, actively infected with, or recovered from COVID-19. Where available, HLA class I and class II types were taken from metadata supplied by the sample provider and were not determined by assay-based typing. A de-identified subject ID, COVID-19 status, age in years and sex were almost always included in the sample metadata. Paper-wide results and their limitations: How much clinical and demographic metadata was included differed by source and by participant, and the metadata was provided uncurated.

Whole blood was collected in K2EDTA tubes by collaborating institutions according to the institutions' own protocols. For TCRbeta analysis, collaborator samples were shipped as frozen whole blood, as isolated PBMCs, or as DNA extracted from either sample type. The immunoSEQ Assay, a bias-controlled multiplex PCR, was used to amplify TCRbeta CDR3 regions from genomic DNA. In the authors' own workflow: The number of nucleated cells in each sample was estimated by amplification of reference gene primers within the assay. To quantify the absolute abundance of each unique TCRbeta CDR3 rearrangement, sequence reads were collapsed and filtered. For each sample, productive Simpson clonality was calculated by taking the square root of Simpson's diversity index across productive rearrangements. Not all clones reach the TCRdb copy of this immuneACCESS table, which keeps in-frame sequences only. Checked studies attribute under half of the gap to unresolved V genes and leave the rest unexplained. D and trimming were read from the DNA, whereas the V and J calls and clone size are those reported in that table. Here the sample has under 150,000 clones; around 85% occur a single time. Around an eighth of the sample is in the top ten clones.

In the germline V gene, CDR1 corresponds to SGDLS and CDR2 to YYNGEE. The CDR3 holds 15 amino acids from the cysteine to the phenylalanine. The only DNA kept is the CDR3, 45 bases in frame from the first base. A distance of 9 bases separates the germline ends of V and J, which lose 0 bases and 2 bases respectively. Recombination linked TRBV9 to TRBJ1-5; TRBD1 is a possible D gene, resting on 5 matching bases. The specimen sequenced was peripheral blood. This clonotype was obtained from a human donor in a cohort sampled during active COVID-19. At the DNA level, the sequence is TGTGCCAGCAGCGTAGACGGGGGTCGCAATCAGCCCCAGCATTTT. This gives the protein CASSVDGGRNQPQHF. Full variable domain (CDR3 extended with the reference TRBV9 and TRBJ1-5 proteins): DSGVTQTPKHLITATGQRVTLRCSPRSGDLSVYWYQQSLDQGLQFLIQYYNGEERAKGNILERFSAQQFPDLHSELNLSSLELGDSALYFCASSVDGGRNQPQHFGDGTRLSIL.